Following are 32 T cell receptor beta chains from one sample sequenced in a study of CD4 T cells in relation to SARS-CoV-2 and coronaviruses. No cognate antigen is known for these TCRs. Only in-frame clones appear in the TCRdb table, and some are missing; sequencing was by immunoSEQ multiplex PCR. The data contain about 43,000 clones, more than 65% of them singletons. The specimen sequenced was naive CD4+ T cells from PBMCs, cultured in vitro. The sample's subset: naive CD4+ T cells isolated by negative enrichment. These receptors came from an adult with COVID-19.

V and J are TRBV6-5 and TRBJ2-5; D remains unclear. This CDR3 is 14 amino acids long. Germline-derived CDR1 and CDR2 are MNHEY and SVGAGI. V was cut by 6 bases and J by 5 bases, with 16 bases left in between. CDR3 in amino acids: CASSPSFIVETQYF. The DNA of the CDR3 is TGTGCCAGCAGCCCGTCTTTCATAGTTGAGACCCAGTACTTC.

This clone was counted a single time. This chain links TRBV5-4 with TRBJ2-4; D is perhaps TRBD2 (5 bases). The CDR3 covers 14 residues. V dropped 3 bases and J dropped 7 bases, with 14 bases sitting between them. Germline V gene data show CDR1 as SGHNT and CDR2 as YYREEE (reference sequence). DNA for the CDR3: TGTGCCAGCAGCTCCCGGGATTCCGGGAACATTCAGTACTTC. Residues: CASSSRDSGNIQYF.

This clone showed up just once. The chain employs TRBV6-5 and TRBJ1-2; 7 bases are a match to TRBD1. CDR1 and CDR2 from the germline V gene are MNHEY and SVGAGI. This CDR3 is built from 14 residues. V gave up 2 bases and J gave up 3 bases; unmatched junction bases: 3. The CDR3 loop is CASSYRGRDYGYTF. The DNA for the CDR3 is TGTGCCAGCAGTTACAGGGGGCGCGACTATGGCTACACCTTC.

The V and J genes are TRBV19 and TRBJ2-3, with TRBD1 matching over 8 bases. Germline trimming cut 5 bases from V and 2 bases from J; bases unmatched to any gene: 12. The CDR3 has 17 residues. Germline CDR1 and CDR2: LNHDA and SQIVND (reference sequence). CDR3 residues: CASSGKDRELFTDTQYF. The DNA of the CDR3 is TGTGCCAGTAGTGGGAAGGACAGGGAACTATTCACAGATACGCAGTATTTT.

The CDR3 bases are TGTGCCAGCAGCTTAATCGGCACTGAAGCTTTCTTT. This gives the protein CASSLIGTEAFF. This rearrangement joins TRBV7-6 to TRBJ1-1, with unresolved D. The CDR3 runs 12 residues. Per the germline V gene, CDR1 is SGHVS and CDR2 is FNYEAQ. Trimming took off 2 bases at V and 4 bases at J, with 5 bases between the two ends.

The chain uses TRBV23-1 and TRBJ2-2; 13 bases are a match to TRBD2. Being an ORF, TRBV23-1 has a function that is uncertain. The CDR3 runs 17 residues. V trimming: 2 bases; J trimming: 8 bases; junction bases outside the gene matches: 8. This CDR3 is CASSQPGLAGSGGELFF. CDR3 coding DNA: TGCGCCAGCAGTCAACCGGGACTAGCGGGATCCGGAGGGGAGCTGTTTTTT.

The V and J genes are TRBV19 and TRBJ1-4; 7 nucleotides align to TRBD1. Germline-derived CDR1 and CDR2 are LNHDA and SQIVND (reference sequence). The CDR3 is 14 residues long. The ends lost 4 bases at V and 5 bases at J; junction bases unmatched: 4. The CDR3 here is CASSTGQWNEKLFF. CDR3 sequence (DNA): TGTGCCAGTAGTACGGGACAGTGGAATGAAAAACTGTTTTTT.

This clone occurred a few times. The gene calls are TRBV5-4 and TRBJ2-7; TRBD1 or TRBD2 may be the D gene (5 bases each). This CDR3 is built from 14 residues. Germline CDR1 SGHNT, CDR2 YYREEE (reference sequence). V lost 0 bases, J lost 2 bases, and 9 bases lay in between. CDR3 sequence: CASSLAGDPYEQYF. CDR3 sequence (DNA): TGTGCCAGCAGCTTGGCTGGGGACCCCTACGAGCAGTACTTC. The variable domain in full, completed from reference TRBV5-4 and TRBJ2-7, reads ETGVTQSPTHLIKTRGQQVTLRCSSQSGHNTVSWYQQALGQGPQFIFQYYREEENGRGNFPPRFSGLQFPNYSSELNVNALELDDSALYLCASSLAGDPYEQYFGPGTRLTVT.

This sequence joins TRBV28 and TRBJ2-3; tentatively, D is TRBD1 (5 bases). Trimming stripped 3 bases from V and 4 bases from J, with 11 bases between. This CDR3 comprises 14 residues. Germline-derived CDR1 and CDR2 are MDHEN and SYDVKM. The CDR3 DNA reads TGTGCCAGCAGTTTCCAGGGTAGTCCAGATACGCAGTATTTT. This sequence encodes CASSFQGSPDTQYF.

This sequence joins TRBV18 and TRBJ1-4; the D is unclear. CDR1 and CDR2 (germline): KGHSH, LQKENI. There are 14 residues in the CDR3. V was cut by 6 bases and J by 5 bases, with 13 bases left in between. The DNA of the CDR3 is TGTGCCAGCTCCACTCCGGAGGCCAATGAAAAACTGTTTTTT. Protein: CASSTPEANEKLFF.

The chain uses TRBV19 and TRBJ1-4, with TRBD1 as a possible D gene (5 bases). The germline gives CDR1 LNHDA, CDR2 SQIVND (reference sequence). This CDR3 comprises 14 residues. V lost 6 bases, J lost 6 bases, and 14 bases lay in between. CDR3 DNA sequence: TGTGCCAGTAGCCCCCTGGGGGGGGATGAAAAACTGTTTTTT. Translated, it gives CASSPLGGDEKLFF. The variable domain in full, with the rest retrieved from reference TRBV19 and TRBJ1-4, is DGGITQSPKYLFRKEGQNVTLSCEQNLNHDAMYWYRQDPGQGLRLIYYSQIVNDFQKGDIAEGYSVSREKKESFPLTVTSAQKNPTAFYLCASSPLGGDEKLFFGSGTQLSVL.

The chain is built from TRBV4-1 and TRBJ2-7; 9 bases line up with TRBD2. Per the germline V gene, CDR1 is MGHRA and CDR2 is YSYEKL. The J segment lost 4 bases and the V segment lost 0 bases, leaving 13 bases of the junction unmatched. The CDR3 spans 18 residues. The CDR3 bases are TGCGCCAGCAGCCAAGAGTGGATCGGGACTAGCAATGTATACGAGCAGTACTTC. Translating gives CASSQEWIGTSNVYEQYF.

The chain has TRBV5-1 and TRBJ2-3, with 11 bases fitting TRBD2. CDR3 length equals 15 residues. Germline CDR1 reads SGHRS; CDR2 reads YFSETQ. The ends lost 5 bases at V and 5 bases at J; junction bases unmatched: 7. In DNA form, the CDR3 reads TGCGCCAGCAGGATAGCGGGAGGGTCGAAAGATACGCAGTATTTT. Its protein product is CASRIAGGSKDTQYF.

V is TRBV7-2 and J is TRBJ2-2; D call uncertain. The germline gives CDR1 SGHTA, CDR2 FQGNSA. Trimming stripped 3 bases from V and 1 base from J, with 9 bases between. The CDR3 runs to 15 residues. CDR3 protein: CASSFTRLNTGELFF. CDR3 DNA sequence: TGTGCCAGCAGCTTTACGAGGTTGAACACCGGGGAGCTGTTTTTT.

This sequence joins TRBV5-1 and TRBJ2-2; 8 bases agree with TRBD1. There are 16 residues in the CDR3. Germline V gene sequence: CDR1 SGHRS, CDR2 YFSETQ. V lost 0 bases, J lost 4 bases, and 5 bases stayed unmatched. CDR3 sequence reads: CASSLAADRATGELFF. CDR3 nucleotides: TGCGCCAGCAGCTTGGCCGCGGACAGGGCCACCGGGGAGCTGTTTTTT.

The rearrangement uses TRBV15 and TRBJ2-7; weak D call: TRBD1 (5 bases). Germline assignment: CDR1 LNHNV and CDR2 YYDKDF (reference sequence). CDR3 length: 15 residues. The V end lost 0 bases, the J end lost 2 bases, and 11 bases lay between the germline ends. The CDR3 DNA follows: TGTGCCACCAGCAGAGATTACGGACAAGCCTACGAGCAGTACTTC. Translated, it gives CATSRDYGQAYEQYF.

The chain carries TRBV11-2 and TRBJ1-6, with D possibly being TRBD1 (5 bases). Trimming stripped 7 bases from V and 3 bases from J, with 16 bases between. CDR3 length: 16 residues. CDR1 is SGHAT, CDR2 FQNNGV, per germline. The DNA of the CDR3 is TGTGCCAGCATGGCCCCGGGGCCACACTATAATTCACCCCTCCACTTT. It specifies CASMAPGPHYNSPLHF.

The chain carries TRBV28 and TRBJ2-7; TRBD2 agrees at 11 bases. J gave up 0 bases and V 5 bases, and 9 bases lay outside the gene matches. The V gene's germline CDR1 is MDHEN and CDR2 SYDVKM. This CDR3 spans 17 amino acids. The CDR3 spells CASSPPGSGRASYEQYF. As DNA, the CDR3 is TGTGCCAGCAGTCCCCCTGGTAGCGGGAGGGCCTCCTACGAGCAGTACTTC. Variable domain in full (rest from reference TRBV28 and TRBJ2-7): DVKVTQSSRYLVKRTGEKVFLECVQDMDHENMFWYRQDPGLGLRLIYFSYDVKMKEKGDIPEGYSVSREKKERFSLILESASTNQTSMYLCASSPPGSGRASYEQYFGPGTRLTVT.

CDR3 in amino acids: CASSTDGWDTEAFF. The CDR3 DNA follows: TGCGCCAGCAGCACGGACGGGTGGGACACTGAAGCTTTCTTT. The chain couples TRBV5-1 to TRBJ1-1; D call uncertain. Germline V lookup: CDR1 SGHRS, CDR2 YFSETQ. The CDR3 sequence is 14 residues long. Trimming left V 4 bases short and J 3 bases short, with 13 bases between.

The chain combines TRBV28 with TRBJ1-6; 7 positions agree with TRBD1. Germline loops: CDR1 MDHEN, CDR2 SYDVKM. CDR3 length: 19 amino acids. Trimming at V came to 5 bases and at J to 3 bases, leaving 16 bases not matched to a gene. CDR3 residues: CASSLPTGIYGFYNSPLHF. The CDR3, as DNA: TGTGCCAGCAGTCTACCGACAGGGATCTACGGGTTCTATAATTCACCCCTCCACTTT.

V is TRBV7-8 and J is TRBJ1-4; TRBD1 aligns across 10 bases. Germline CDR1 reads SGHVS; CDR2 reads FQNEAQ. Losses at the gene ends were 5 bases for V and 7 bases for J; bases not matched to a gene: 10. The CDR3 contains 16 residues. CDR3 in amino acids: CASSVFPGTGVEKLFF. For the CDR3, the DNA is TGTGCCAGCAGCGTATTTCCCGGGACAGGGGTTGAAAAACTGTTTTTT.

This clone showed up just once. The chain employs TRBV6-4 and TRBJ2-7, with D possibly being TRBD2 (7 bases). With 2 bases removed from V and 3 bases from J, the gap between germline ends came to 17 bases. Germline CDR1 reads MRHNA; CDR2 reads SNTAGT. The CDR3 consists of 16 residues. Written as DNA, the CDR3 is TGTGCCAGCAGTGACGGAGGGGGGGGAATAAGCTACGAGCAGTACTTC. It yields the protein CASSDGGGGISYEQYF.

The CDR3 DNA reads TGTGCCAGCAGTTTGGCGAATGAGCAGTTCTTC. Translation gives CASSLANEQFF. The chain carries TRBV27 and TRBJ2-1; D remains unclear. The CDR3 covers 11 residues. Trimming left V 3 bases short and J 7 bases short, with 4 bases between. The germline CDR1 and CDR2 sequences are MNHEY and SMNVEV (reference sequence).

The chain has TRBV25-1 and TRBJ1-2; possibly TRBD1 for D (6 bases). The germline gives CDR1 MGHDK, CDR2 SYGVNS. The CDR3 totals 14 residues. The germline V and J ends were trimmed by 2 bases and 4 bases, with 11 bases remaining between them. This CDR3 is CASSEADRFYGYTF. CDR3 nucleotides: TGTGCCAGCAGTGAAGCGGACAGATTCTATGGCTACACCTTC.

The chain is built from TRBV2 and TRBJ2-3; the D call may be TRBD1 or TRBD2 (7 bases each). This CDR3 region has 11 residues. Germline V gene lookup returns CDR1 SNHLY and CDR2 FYNNEI. With 10 bases removed from V and 5 bases from J, the gap between germline ends came to 10 bases. DNA for the CDR3: TGTGCCACAGGGGGGGAAGATACGCAGTATTTT. Translating gives CATGGEDTQYF.

There are a few counts of this clone. The rearrangement joins TRBV7-7 to TRBJ2-5, with a tentative D call TRBD2 (6 bases). Trimming pared 8 bases from V and 2 bases from J, leaving 15 bases between. The germline CDR1 and CDR2 sequences are SSHAT and FNYEAQ (reference sequence). This CDR3 has 14 amino acids. The CDR3 here is CASSSTGAQETQYF. CDR3 sequence (DNA): TGTGCCAGCTCTTCAACGGGAGCACAAGAGACCCAGTACTTC.

J is TRBJ2-7 and V is TRBV10-3; 7 positions agree with TRBD1. The germline V gene has CDR1 ENHRY and CDR2 SYGVKD. CDR3 size: 16 residues. The trim removed 5 bases at V and 2 bases at J, leaving 12 bases unmatched. The CDR3 DNA reads TGTGCCATCAGTAAAACAGGGGTTCAGGGAGCCTACGAGCAGTACTTC. It is translated as CAISKTGVQGAYEQYF.

This chain uses TRBV9 with TRBJ2-1, with 13 bases fitting TRBD2. Germline V lookup: CDR1 SGDLS, CDR2 YYNGEE. Germline trimming cut 4 bases from V and 4 bases from J; bases unmatched to any gene: 5. The CDR3 extends over 16 amino acids. DNA of the CDR3: TGTGCCAGCAGCATGGGACTAGCGGGGAAATACAATGAGCAGTTCTTC. Translated: CASSMGLAGKYNEQFF.

V usage is TRBV5-1 and J usage is TRBJ2-1, with 10 bases matching TRBD2. The CDR3 sequence is 16 residues long. V lost 1 base to trimming and J lost 9 bases; unmatched junction nucleotides: 10. Per the germline V gene, CDR1 is SGHRS and CDR2 is YFSETQ. CDR3 sequence: CASSLWPAGGPGEQFF. CDR3 nucleotides: TGCGCCAGCAGCTTGTGGCCAGCGGGAGGGCCTGGTGAGCAGTTCTTC.

The chain is built from TRBV27 and TRBJ1-2; perhaps TRBD1 as D (6 bases). The germline gives CDR1 MNHEY, CDR2 SMNVEV (reference sequence). The CDR3 totals 13 residues. Trimming took 2 bases from V and 8 from J, leaving 12 bases between them. In nucleotides, the CDR3 is TGTGCCAGCAGTTTAAGTCGGGGGCTGGGCTACACCTTC. It specifies CASSLSRGLGYTF.

This clone appeared once. The V gene is TRBV7-2, the J gene TRBJ1-5; no reliable D call. Trimming left V 5 bases short and J 6 bases short, with 23 bases between. CDR3 length equals 17 residues. Per germline, CDR1 SGHTA and CDR2 FQGNSA. The CDR3 sequence: CASSRIGLGLGGQPQHF. CDR3 sequence (DNA): TGTGCCAGCAGCCGTATCGGCCTTGGGCTGGGTGGTCAGCCCCAGCATTTT.

J is TRBJ2-4 and V is TRBV19; no reliable D call. V was pared by 4 bases and J by 1 base, with 11 bases between. Germline V gene sequence: CDR1 LNHDA, CDR2 SQIVND (reference sequence). This CDR3 comprises 15 residues. The CDR3 DNA follows: TGTGCCAGTAGTAACGGAAAGTTTGCCAAAAACATTCAGTACTTC. Translating gives CASSNGKFAKNIQYF.